This T cell receptor (beta chain) was found in a study of T cells in Graves' hyperthyroidism and ophthalmopathy. What was amplified from RNA transcripts were TCR beta CDR3 regions. HTBI primers were used for first-round RT-PCR of the TCR CDR3. TCRdb re-called the multiplex PCR reads with MiXCR, one entry per CDR3 protein. The sample includes 400,000 or so distinct CDR3 sequences, about an eighth of them seen just once. Findings and limits, study-wide: Most expanded thyroid clonotypes above 0.001 recurred in blood. Progression to ophthalmopathy was predicted a median of roughly seven months early.

This clonotype has only a few counts. The antigen is unknown. The CDR3 totals 14 residues. Germline assignment: CDR1 SGHAT and CDR2 FQNNGV. V was pared by 3 bases and J by 5 bases, with 7 bases of the junction left unmatched. The TCR originated in a man in his fifties or sixties with Graves' ophthalmopathy. This chain uses TRBV11-2 with TRBJ2-7; 7 positions agree with TRBD1. Sequencing was carried out using blood. The chain's CDR3 is CASSFRDRDHEQYF. The CDR3 DNA reads as TGTGCCAGCAGCTTCCGAGACAGGGACCACGAGCAGTACTTC.